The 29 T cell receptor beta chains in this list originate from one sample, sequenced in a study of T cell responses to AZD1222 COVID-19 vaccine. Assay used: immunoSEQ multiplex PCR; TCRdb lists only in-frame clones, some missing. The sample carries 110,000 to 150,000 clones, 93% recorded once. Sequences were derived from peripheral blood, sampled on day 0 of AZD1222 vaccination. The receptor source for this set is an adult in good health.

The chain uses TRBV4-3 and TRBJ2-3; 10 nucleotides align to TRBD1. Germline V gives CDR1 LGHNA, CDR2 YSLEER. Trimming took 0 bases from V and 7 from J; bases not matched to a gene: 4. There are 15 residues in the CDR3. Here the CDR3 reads CASSQEGQGVNTQYF. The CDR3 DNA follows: TGCGCCAGCAGCCAAGAAGGACAGGGGGTAAATACGCAGTATTTT.

CDR3 sequence (DNA): TGTGCCATAGGACAGGGGGGTAATCAGCCCCAGCATTTT. Its protein is CAIGQGGNQPQHF. J is TRBJ1-5 and V is TRBV24-1, with TRBD1 matching over 10 bases. Trimming removed 11 bases from V and 4 bases from J; junction bases left unmatched: 4. The CDR3 is 13 residues long. Germline values: CDR1 KGHDR, CDR2 SFDVKD.

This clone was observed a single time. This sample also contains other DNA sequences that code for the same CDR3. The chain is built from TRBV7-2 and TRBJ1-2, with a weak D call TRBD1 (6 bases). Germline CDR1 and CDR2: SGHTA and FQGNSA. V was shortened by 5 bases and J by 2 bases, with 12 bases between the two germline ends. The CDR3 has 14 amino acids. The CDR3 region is CASSPSGQNYGYTF. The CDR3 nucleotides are TGTGCCAGCAGCCCGTCGGGACAAAACTATGGCTACACCTTC.

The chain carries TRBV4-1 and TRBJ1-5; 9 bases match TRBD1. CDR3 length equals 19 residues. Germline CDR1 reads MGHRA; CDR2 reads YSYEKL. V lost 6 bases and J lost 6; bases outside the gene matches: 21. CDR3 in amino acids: CASRSSAGQGVLGGQPQHF. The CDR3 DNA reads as TGCGCCAGCAGATCGTCGGCGGGACAGGGAGTTTTGGGTGGTCAGCCCCAGCATTTT.

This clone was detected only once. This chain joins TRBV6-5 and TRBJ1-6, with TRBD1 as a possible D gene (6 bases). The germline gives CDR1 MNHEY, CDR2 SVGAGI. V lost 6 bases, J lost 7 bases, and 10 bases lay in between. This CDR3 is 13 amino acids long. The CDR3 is CASRDRTNSPLHF. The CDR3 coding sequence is TGTGCCAGCAGGGACAGAACGAATTCACCCCTCCACTTT.

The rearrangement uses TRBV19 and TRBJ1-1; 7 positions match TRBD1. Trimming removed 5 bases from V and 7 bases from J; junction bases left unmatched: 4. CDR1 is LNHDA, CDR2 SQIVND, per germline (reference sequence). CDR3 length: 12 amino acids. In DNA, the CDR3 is TGTGCCAGTAGTTCTGGGACAGATGAAGCTTTCTTT. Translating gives CASSSGTDEAFF. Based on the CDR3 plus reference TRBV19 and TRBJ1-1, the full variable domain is DGGITQSPKYLFRKEGQNVTLSCEQNLNHDAMYWYRQDPGQGLRLIYYSQIVNDFQKGDIAEGYSVSREKKESFPLTVTSAQKNPTAFYLCASSSGTDEAFFGQGTRLTVV.

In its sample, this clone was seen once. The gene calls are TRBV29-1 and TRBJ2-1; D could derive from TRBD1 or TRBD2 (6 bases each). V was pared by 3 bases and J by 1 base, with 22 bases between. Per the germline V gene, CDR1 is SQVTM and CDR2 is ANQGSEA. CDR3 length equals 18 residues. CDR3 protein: CSVDFPWGAELSYNEQFF. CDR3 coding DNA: TGCAGCGTTGATTTCCCCTGGGGGGCCGAGCTTTCCTACAATGAGCAGTTCTTC.

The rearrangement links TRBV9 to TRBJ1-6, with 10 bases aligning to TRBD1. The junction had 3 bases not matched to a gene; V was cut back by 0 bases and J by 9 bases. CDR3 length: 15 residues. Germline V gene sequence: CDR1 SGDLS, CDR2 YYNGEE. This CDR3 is CASSVGGQGGSPLHF. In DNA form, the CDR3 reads TGTGCCAGCAGCGTAGGTGGACAGGGGGGTTCACCCCTCCACTTT. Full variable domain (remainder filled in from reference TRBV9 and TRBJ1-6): DSGVTQTPKHLITATGQRVTLRCSPRSGDLSVYWYQQSLDQGLQFLIQYYNGEERAKGNILERFSAQQFPDLHSELNLSSLELGDSALYFCASSVGGQGGSPLHFGNGTRLTVT.

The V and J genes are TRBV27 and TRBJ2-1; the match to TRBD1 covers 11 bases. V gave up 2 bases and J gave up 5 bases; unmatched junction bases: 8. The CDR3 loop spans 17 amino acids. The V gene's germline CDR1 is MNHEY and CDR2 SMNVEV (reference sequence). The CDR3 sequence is CASSLGHRDRGDNEQFF. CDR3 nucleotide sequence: TGTGCCAGCAGTTTAGGCCACCGGGACAGGGGGGACAATGAGCAGTTCTTC.

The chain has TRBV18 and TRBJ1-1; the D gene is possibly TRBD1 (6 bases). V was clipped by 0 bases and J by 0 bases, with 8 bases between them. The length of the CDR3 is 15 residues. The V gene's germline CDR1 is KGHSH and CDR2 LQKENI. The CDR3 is CASSPPWDMNTEAFF. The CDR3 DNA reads TGTGCCAGCTCACCACCGTGGGACATGAACACTGAAGCTTTCTTT.

This chain's CDR3 is CASSLTGGHEQYF. CDR3 DNA sequence: TGTGCCAGCAGTTTGACAGGGGGTCACGAGCAGTACTTC. V and J are TRBV27 and TRBJ2-7, with TRBD1 matching over 9 bases. Trimming removed 3 bases from V and 5 bases from J; junction bases left unmatched: 2. Germline values: CDR1 MNHEY, CDR2 SMNVEV (reference sequence). This CDR3 has 13 amino acids.

Written as DNA, the CDR3 is TGCGCCAGCAGCTCCGGGACCAGTAATGAAAAACTGTTTTTT. This encodes CASSSGTSNEKLFF. The rearrangement uses TRBV5-1 and TRBJ1-4; tentatively, D is TRBD1 (5 bases). The CDR3 sequence is 14 residues long. The V end was cut by 3 bases, the J end by 4 bases, with 10 bases between. Germline V lookup: CDR1 SGHRS, CDR2 YFSETQ.

This chain's CDR3 is CASSSIVAGGPGTGELFF. CDR3 bases: TGTGCCAGCAGCTCAATTGTAGCGGGGGGCCCGGGCACCGGGGAGCTGTTTTTT. The chain uses TRBV5-6 and TRBJ2-2; 10 nucleotides line up with TRBD2. V lost 3 bases to trimming and J lost 4 bases; unmatched junction nucleotides: 12. The germline gives CDR1 SGHDT, CDR2 YYEEEE. The CDR3 totals 18 residues.

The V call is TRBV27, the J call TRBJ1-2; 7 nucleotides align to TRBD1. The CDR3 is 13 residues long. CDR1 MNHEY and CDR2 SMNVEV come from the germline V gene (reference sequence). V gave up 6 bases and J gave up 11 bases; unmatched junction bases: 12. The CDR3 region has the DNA TGTGCCAGCAGACTCTGGGGCAGGGGGAATTACACCTTC. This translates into CASRLWGRGNYTF.

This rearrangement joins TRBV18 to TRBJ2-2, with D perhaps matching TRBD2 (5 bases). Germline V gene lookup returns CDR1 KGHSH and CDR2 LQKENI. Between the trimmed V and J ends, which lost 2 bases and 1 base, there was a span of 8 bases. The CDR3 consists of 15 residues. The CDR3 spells CASSPSAVNTGELFF. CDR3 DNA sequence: TGTGCCAGCTCACCATCAGCGGTGAACACCGGGGAGCTGTTTTTT.

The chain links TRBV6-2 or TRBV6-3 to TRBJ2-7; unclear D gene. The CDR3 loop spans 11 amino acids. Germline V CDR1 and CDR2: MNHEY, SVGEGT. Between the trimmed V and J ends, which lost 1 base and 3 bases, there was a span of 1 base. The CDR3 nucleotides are TGTGCCAGCAGTTACTTCTACGAGCAGTACTTC. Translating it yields CASSYFYEQYF.

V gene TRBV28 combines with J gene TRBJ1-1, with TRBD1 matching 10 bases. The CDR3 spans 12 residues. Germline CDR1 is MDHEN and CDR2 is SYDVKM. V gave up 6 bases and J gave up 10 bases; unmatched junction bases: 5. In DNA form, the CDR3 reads TGTGCCAGCAGCCTTGACAGGGGGCTAGCTTTCTTT. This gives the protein CASSLDRGLAFF.

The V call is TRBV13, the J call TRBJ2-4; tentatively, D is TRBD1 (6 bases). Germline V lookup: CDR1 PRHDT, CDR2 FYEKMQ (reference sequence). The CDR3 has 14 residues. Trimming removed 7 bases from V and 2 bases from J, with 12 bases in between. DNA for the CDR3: TGTGCCAGCACCACTTGGGGGCCCAAAAACATTCAGTACTTC. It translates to CASTTWGPKNIQYF. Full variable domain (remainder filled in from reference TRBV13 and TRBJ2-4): AAGVIQSPRHLIKEKRETATLKCYPIPRHDTVYWYQQGPGQDPQFLISFYEKMQSDKGSIPDRFSAQQFSDYHSELNMSSLELGDSALYFCASTTWGPKNIQYFGAGTRLSVL.

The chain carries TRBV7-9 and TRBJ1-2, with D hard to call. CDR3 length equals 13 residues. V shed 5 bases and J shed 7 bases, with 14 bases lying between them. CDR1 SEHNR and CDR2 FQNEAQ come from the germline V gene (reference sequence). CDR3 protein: CASSLTERRGYTF. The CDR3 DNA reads TGTGCCAGCAGCCTTACGGAGAGGCGTGGCTACACCTTC.

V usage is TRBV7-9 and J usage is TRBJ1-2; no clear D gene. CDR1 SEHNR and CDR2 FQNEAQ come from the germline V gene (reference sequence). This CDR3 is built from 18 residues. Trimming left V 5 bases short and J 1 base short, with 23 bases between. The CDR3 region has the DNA TGTGCCAGCAGCCCCTTTTCTCTCAGGCCAGGTCATAACTATGGCTACACCTTC. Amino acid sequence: CASSPFSLRPGHNYGYTF.

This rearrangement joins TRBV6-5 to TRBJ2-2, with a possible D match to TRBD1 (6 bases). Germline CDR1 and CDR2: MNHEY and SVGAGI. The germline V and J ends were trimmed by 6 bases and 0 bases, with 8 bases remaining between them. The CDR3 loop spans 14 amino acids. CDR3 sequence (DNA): TGTGCCAGCAGCTGGACAGCGAACACCGGGGAGCTGTTTTTT. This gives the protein CASSWTANTGELFF.

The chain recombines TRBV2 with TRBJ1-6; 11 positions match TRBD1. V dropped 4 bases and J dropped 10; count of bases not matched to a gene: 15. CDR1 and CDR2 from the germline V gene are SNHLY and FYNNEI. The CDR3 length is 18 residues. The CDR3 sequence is CASSVWTGGSPGRSPLHF. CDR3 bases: TGTGCCAGCAGTGTGTGGACAGGGGGCTCGCCTGGTAGGTCACCCCTCCACTTT.

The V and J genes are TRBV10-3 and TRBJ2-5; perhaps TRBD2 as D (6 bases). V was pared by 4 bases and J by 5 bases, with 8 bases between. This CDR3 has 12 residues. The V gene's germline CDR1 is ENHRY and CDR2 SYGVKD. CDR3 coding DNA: TGTGCCATCAGTGTGGAGGGGGAGACCCAGTACTTC. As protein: CAISVEGETQYF.

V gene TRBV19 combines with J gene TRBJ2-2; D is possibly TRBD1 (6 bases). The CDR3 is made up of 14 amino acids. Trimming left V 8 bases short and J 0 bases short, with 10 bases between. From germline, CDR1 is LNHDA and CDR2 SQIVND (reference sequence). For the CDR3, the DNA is TGTGCCAGTTCAGGGGCCGCGAACACCGGGGAGCTGTTTTTT. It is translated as CASSGAANTGELFF.

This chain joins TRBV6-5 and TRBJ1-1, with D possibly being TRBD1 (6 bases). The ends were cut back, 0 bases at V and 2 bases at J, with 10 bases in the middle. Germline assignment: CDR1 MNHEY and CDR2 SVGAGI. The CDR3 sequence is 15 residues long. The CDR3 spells CASSYSGAKNTEAFF. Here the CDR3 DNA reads TGTGCCAGCAGTTACTCGGGGGCCAAAAACACTGAAGCTTTCTTT.

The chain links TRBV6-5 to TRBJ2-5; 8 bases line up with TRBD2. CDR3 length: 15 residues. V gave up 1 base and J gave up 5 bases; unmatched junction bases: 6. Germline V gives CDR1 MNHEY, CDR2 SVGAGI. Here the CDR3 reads CASSYYGGAGETQYF. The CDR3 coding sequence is TGTGCCAGCAGTTACTACGGGGGGGCCGGGGAGACCCAGTACTTC.

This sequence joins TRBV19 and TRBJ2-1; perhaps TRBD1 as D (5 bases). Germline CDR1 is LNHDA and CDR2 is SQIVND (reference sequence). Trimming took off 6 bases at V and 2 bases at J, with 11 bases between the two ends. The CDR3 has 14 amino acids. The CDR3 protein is CASRSRATYNEQFF. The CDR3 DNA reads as TGTGCCAGTAGATCCAGGGCTACCTACAATGAGCAGTTCTTC.

This CDR3 is CASSNYTEGHNQPQHF. The CDR3 region has the DNA TGTGCCAGCAGCAATTATACGGAAGGACACAATCAGCCCCAGCATTTT. This chain connects TRBV21-1 to TRBJ1-5; the D call in the table, TRBD1, was not verified against the DNA. TRBV21-1 corresponds to a pseudogene. The CDR3 runs 16 residues.

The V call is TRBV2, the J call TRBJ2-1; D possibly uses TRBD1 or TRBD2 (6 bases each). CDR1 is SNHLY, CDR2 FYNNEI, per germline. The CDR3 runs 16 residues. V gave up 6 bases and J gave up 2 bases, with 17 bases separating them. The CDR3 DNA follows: TGTGCCAGCAGCCACCAAAGGGGGGTTACCTACAATGAGCAGTTCTTC. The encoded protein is CASSHQRGVTYNEQFF.